These T cell receptor beta chains were read from a single sample in a study of T cell responses to AZD1222 COVID-19 vaccine. Assay: immunoSEQ multiplex PCR; the TCRdb copy retains only in-frame clones and omits some. The repertoire holds some 150,000 clones, with 85% to 95% as singletons. The specimen was peripheral blood, collected on day 0 of AZD1222 vaccination. Source of these receptors: an adult in good health. CDR3s include the opening cysteine and the closing phenylalanine or tryptophan. D genes are given only for firm matches. Not every row has a clone size; where given, it reads once, few, many or a size class.

abundance	j_gene	v_gene	d_gene	CDR3nt	CDR3aa
.	TRBJ2-5	TRBV6-5	.	TGTGCCAGCAGCACCCACGGGCAAGAGACCCAGTACTTC	CASSTHGQETQYF
.	TRBJ1-4	TRBV7-6	TRBD1	TGTGCCAGCAGCTTAGGGACAGGGGCGGGTGAAAAACTGTTTTTT	CASSLGTGAGEKLFF
once	TRBJ2-2	TRBV12-3/TRBV12-4	.	TGTGCCAGCAGTTTGCAGGGAATCGGGGAGCTGTTTTTT	CASSLQGIGELFF
.	TRBJ2-1	TRBV27	.	TGTGCCAGCACGGGGGCTTTGGTCTCCGAAAAAAGCTCCTACAATGAGCAGTTCTTC	CASTGALVSEKSSYNEQFF
.	TRBJ1-2	TRBV7-2	TRBD1	TGTGCCAGCAGCACGAGACAGGGGGCGCGTATTTATGGCTACACCTTC	CASSTRQGARIYGYTF
.	TRBJ1-1	TRBV19	TRBD1	TGTGCCAGTAGTATGGGACAGTCGAACACTGAAGCTTTCTTT	CASSMGQSNTEAFF
.	TRBJ2-2	TRBV24-1	TRBD1	TGTGCCACCAGTGTAAGGGGGCAGGACGCCGGGGAGCTGTTTTTT	CATSVRGQDAGELFF
.	TRBJ2-5	TRBV2	TRBD1	TGTGCCAGCAGTGAACAGGGACAGCAAGAGACCCAGTACTTC	CASSEQGQQETQYF
.	TRBJ1-5	TRBV10-2	.	TGCGCCACCTGCAGGGGCGGACAGCCCCAGCATTTT	CATCRGGQPQHF
.	TRBJ1-4	TRBV6-6	TRBD1	TGTGCCAGCAGACCAGGGGGGGCTAATGAAAAACTGTTTTTT	CASRPGGANEKLFF